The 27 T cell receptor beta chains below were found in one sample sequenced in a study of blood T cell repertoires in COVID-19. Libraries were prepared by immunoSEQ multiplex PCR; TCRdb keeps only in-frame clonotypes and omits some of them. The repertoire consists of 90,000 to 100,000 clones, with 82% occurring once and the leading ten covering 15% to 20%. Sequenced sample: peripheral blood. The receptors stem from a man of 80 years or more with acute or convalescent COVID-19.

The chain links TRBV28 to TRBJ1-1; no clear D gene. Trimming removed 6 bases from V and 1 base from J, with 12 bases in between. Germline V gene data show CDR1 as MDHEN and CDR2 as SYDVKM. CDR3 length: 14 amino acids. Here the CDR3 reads CASSRPLGNTEAFF. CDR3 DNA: TGTGCCAGCAGCCGCCCCCTCGGGAACACTGAAGCTTTCTTT.

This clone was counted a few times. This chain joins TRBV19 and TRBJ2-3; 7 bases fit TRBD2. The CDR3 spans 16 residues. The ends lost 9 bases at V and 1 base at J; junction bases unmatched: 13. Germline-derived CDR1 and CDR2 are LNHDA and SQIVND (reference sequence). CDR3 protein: CASQAGSGTRTDTQYF. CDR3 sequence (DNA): TGTGCCAGCCAAGCCGGCAGCGGGACCCGCACAGATACGCAGTATTTT.

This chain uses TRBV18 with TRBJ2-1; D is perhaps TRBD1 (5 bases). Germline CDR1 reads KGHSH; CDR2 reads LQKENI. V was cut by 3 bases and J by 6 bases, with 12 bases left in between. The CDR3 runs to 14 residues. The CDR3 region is CASSPQVGANEQFF. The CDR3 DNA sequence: TGTGCCAGCTCACCTCAGGTAGGGGCCAATGAGCAGTTCTTC.

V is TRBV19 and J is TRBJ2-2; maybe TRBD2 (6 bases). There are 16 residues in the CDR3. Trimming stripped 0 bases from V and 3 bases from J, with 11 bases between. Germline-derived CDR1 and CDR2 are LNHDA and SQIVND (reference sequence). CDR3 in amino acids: CASSIESSAYTGELFF. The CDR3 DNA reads TGTGCCAGTAGTATAGAGTCTAGCGCCTACACCGGGGAGCTGTTTTTT.

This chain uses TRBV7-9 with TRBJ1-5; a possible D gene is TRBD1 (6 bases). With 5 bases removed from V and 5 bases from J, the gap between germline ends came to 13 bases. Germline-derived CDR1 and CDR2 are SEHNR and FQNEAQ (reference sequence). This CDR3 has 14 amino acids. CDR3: CASSHQGGDQPQHF. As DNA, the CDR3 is TGTGCCAGCAGCCATCAAGGGGGGGATCAGCCCCAGCATTTT.

CDR3 sequence: CSVAGTGVVPLHF. The CDR3 DNA follows: TGCAGCGTTGCCGGGACAGGTGTCGTGCCCCTCCACTTT. V is TRBV29-1 and J is TRBJ1-6, with 8 bases fitting TRBD1. Germline V lookup: CDR1 SQVTM, CDR2 ANQGSEA. The CDR3 extends over 13 amino acids. The junction had 9 bases not matched to a gene; V was cut back by 4 bases and J by 13 bases.

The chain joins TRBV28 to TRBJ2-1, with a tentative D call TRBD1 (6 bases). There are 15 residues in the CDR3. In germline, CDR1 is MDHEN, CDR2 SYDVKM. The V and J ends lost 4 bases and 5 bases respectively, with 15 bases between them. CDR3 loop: CASSYTRDTNNEQFF. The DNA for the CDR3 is TGTGCCAGCAGTTATACCCGGGACACCAACAATGAGCAGTTCTTC.

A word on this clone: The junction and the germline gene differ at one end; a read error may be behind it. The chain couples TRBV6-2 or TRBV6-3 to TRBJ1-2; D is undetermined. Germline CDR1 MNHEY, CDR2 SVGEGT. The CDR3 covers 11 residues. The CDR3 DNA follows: TGTGCCAGCAGTTACGGCATGAGGGTTGTTTTC. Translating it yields CASSYGMRVVF.

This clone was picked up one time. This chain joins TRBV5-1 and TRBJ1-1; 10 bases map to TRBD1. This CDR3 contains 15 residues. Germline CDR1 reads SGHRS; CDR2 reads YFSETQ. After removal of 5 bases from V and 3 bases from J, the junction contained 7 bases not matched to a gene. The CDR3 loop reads CASRGTGASYTEAFF. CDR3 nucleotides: TGCGCCAGCAGGGGGACAGGGGCCTCTTACACTGAAGCTTTCTTT.

CDR3 protein: CASSQDLASYNEQFF. In DNA form, the CDR3 reads TGCGCCAGCAGCCAAGATCTGGCTAGCTACAATGAGCAGTTCTTC. This rearrangement joins TRBV4-3 to TRBJ2-1; no definite D call. This CDR3 is built from 15 residues. With 0 bases removed from V and 3 bases from J, the gap between germline ends came to 9 bases. Germline loops: CDR1 LGHNA, CDR2 YSLEER.

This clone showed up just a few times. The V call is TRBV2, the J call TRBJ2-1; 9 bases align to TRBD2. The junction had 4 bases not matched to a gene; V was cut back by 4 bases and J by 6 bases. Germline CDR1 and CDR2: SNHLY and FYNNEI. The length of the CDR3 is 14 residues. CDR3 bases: TGTGCCAGCAGTGTTAGCGGGGGCCGCAATGAGCAGTTCTTC. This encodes CASSVSGGRNEQFF. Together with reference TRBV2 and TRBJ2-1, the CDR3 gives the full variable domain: EPEVTQTPSHQVTQMGQEVILRCVPISNHLYFYWYRQILGQKVEFLVSFYNNEISEKSEIFDDQFSVERPDGSNFTLKIRSTKLEDSAMYFCASSVSGGRNEQFFGPGTRLTVL.

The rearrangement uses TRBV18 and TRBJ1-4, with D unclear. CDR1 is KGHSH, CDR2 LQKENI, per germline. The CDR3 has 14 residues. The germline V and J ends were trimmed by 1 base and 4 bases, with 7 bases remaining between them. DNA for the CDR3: TGTGCCAGCTCACCACGAGACTATAATGAAAAACTGTTTTTT. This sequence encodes CASSPRDYNEKLFF.

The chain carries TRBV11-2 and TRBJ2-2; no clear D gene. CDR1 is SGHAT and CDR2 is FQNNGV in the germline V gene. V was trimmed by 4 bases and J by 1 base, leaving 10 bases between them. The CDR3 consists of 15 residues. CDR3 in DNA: TGTGCCAGCAGCTCCGCGTCTCAGAACACCGGGGAGCTGTTTTTT. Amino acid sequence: CASSSASQNTGELFF.

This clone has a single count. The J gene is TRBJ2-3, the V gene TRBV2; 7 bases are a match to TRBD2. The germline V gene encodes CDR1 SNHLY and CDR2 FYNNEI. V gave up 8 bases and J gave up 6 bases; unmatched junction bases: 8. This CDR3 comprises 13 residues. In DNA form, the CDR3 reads TGTGCCAGCCCCCATGCGGGGGATGATACGCAGTATTTT. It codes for CASPHAGDDTQYF.

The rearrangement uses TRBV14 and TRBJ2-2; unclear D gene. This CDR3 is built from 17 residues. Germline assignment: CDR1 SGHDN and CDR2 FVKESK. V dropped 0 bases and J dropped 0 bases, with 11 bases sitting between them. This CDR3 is CASSQDLRMSNTGELFF. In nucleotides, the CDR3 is TGTGCCAGCAGCCAAGATTTGCGGATGTCGAACACCGGGGAGCTGTTTTTT.

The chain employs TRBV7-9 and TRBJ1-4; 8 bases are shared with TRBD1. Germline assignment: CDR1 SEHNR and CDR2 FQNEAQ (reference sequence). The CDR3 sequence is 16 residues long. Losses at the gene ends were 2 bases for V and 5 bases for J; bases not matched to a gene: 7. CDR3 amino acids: CASSLPPGGPNEKLFF. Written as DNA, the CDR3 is TGTGCCAGCAGCTTACCCCCAGGGGGCCCAAATGAAAAACTGTTTTTT.

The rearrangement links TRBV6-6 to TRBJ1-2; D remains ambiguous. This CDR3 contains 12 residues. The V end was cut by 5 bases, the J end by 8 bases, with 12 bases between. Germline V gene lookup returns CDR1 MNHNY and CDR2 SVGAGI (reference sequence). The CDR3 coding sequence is TGTGCCAGCAGTCGACCTACGGGAGGCTACACCTTC. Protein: CASSRPTGGYTF.

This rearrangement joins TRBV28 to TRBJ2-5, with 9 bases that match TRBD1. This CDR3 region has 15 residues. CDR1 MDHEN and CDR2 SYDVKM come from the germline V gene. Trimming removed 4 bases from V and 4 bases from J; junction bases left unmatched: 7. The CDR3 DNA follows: TGTGCCAGCAGTTCCCCCCCGGGACAGGGAGAGACCCAGTACTTC. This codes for CASSSPPGQGETQYF.

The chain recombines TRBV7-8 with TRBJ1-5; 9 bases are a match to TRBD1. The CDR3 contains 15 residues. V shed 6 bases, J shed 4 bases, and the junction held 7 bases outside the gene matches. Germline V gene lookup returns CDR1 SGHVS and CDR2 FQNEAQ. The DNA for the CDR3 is TGTGCCAGCAGACCAGGGACAGGGAATAATCAGCCCCAGCATTTT. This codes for CASRPGTGNNQPQHF.

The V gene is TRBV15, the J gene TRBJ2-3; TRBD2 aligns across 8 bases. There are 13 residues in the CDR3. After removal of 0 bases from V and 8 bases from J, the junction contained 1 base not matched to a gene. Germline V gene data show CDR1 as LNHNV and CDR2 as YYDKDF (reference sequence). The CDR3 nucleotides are TGTGCCACCAGCAGAGATACTAGCGGTACGCAGTATTTT. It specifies CATSRDTSGTQYF.

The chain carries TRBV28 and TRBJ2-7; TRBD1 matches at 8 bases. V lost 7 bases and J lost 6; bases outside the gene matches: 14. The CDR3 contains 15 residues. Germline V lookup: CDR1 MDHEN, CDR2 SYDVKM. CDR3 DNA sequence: TGTGCCAGCAACGAACCCAGGGGGCCCCGGAGCGAGCAGTACTTC. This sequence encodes CASNEPRGPRSEQYF.

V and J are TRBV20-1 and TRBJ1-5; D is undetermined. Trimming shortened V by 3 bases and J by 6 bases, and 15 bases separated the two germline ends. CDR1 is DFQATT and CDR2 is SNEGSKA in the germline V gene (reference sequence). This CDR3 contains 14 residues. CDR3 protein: CSASLGTGVQPQHF. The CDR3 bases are TGCAGTGCTAGTCTAGGAACCGGGGTTCAGCCCCAGCATTTT.

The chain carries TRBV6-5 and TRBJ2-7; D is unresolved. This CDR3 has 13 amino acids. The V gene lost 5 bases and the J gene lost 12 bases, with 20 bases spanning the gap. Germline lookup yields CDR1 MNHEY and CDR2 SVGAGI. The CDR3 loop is CASSPRSTADLYF. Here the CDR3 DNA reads TGTGCCAGCAGTCCCCGATCAACGGCGGATCTGTACTTC.

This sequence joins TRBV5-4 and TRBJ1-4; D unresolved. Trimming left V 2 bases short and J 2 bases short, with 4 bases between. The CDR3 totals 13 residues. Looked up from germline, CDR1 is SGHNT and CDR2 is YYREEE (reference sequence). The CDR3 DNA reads TGTGCCAGCAGCTTTAGTACTAATGAAAAACTGTTTTTT. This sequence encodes CASSFSTNEKLFF.

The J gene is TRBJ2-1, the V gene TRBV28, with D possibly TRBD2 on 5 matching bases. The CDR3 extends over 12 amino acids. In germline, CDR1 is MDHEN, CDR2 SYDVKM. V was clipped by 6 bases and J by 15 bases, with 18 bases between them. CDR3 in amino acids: CASSPLTPRAFF. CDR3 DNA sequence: TGTGCCAGCAGCCCCCTGACTCCGAGGGCGTTCTTC.

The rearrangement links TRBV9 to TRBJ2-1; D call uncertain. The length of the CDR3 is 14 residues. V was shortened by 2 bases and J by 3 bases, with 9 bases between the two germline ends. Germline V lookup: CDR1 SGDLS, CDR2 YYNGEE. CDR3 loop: CASSVGGNYNEQFF. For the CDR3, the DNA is TGTGCCAGCAGCGTCGGCGGAAACTACAATGAGCAGTTCTTC.

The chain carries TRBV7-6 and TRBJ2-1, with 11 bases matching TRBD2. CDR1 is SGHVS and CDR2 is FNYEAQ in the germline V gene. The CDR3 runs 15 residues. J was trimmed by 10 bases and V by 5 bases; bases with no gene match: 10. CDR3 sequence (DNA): TGTGCCAGCAGCGCACTAGCGGGAGACTTCTGGGAGCAGTTCTTC. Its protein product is CASSALAGDFWEQFF.